This TCR beta chain is drawn from a study of Graves' ophthalmopathy and Graves' hyperthyroidism. CDR3 regions of TCR beta were amplified from RNA transcripts. HTBI-primed RT-PCR formed the first round, and a multiplex PCR formed the second. TCRdb fed the multiplex PCR reads into MiXCR, producing one record per CDR3 protein. The sample records hundreds of thousands of distinct CDR3 sequences, about 20% being singletons. V was trimmed by 8 bases and J by 1 base, leaving 8 bases between them. This CDR3 contains 13 residues. The V gene's germline CDR1 is MNHEY and CDR2 SVGEGT. There are many counts of this clonotype.

This TCR derives from a woman between 18 and 29 years old with stable Graves' hyperthyroidism. Some clones in this sample may be carry-over from other donors' samples. What was sequenced was peripheral blood. The V and J genes are TRBV6-2 or TRBV6-3 and TRBJ2-2, with D uncertain. The DNA of the CDR3 is TGTGCCAGCGTACGAGGGAACACCGGGGAGCTGTTTTTT. It codes for CASVRGNTGELFF.